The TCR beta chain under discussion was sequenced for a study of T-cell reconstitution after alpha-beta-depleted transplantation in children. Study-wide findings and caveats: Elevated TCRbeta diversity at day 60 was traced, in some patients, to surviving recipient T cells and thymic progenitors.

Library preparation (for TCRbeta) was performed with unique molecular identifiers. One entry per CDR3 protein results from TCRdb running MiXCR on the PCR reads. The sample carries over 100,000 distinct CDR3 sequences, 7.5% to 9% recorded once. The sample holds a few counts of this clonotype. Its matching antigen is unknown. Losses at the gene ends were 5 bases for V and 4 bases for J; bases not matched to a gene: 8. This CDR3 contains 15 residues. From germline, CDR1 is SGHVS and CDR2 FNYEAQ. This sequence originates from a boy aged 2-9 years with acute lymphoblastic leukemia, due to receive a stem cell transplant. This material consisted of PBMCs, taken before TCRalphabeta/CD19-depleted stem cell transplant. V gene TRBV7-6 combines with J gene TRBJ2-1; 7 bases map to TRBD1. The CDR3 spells CASSQGRGPYNEQFF. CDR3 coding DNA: TGTGCCAGCAGCCAAGGAAGGGGGCCGTACAATGAGCAGTTCTTC.